These 19 T cell receptor beta chains share one sample of origin, sequenced in a study of blood T cell repertoires in COVID-19. The data were produced by immunoSEQ multiplex PCR, yet TCRdb's version contains in-frame clones alone and is incomplete. This table holds 200,000 to 250,000 clones, about 88% found once. The sequenced material came from PBMCs or T cells enriched from blood (not recorded which). The receptors were sampled from a woman in her thirties who had recovered from COVID-19.

The chain links TRBV10-1 to TRBJ1-2, with D tentatively TRBD1 (6 bases). Germline CDR1 is WNHNN and CDR2 is SYGVQD (reference sequence). The CDR3 loop spans 15 amino acids. The V and J ends lost 10 bases and 4 bases respectively, with 22 bases between them. CDR3 in amino acids: CATGSDRNLLYGYTF. The CDR3 region has the DNA TGCGCCACCGGCTCCGACAGGAACCTTCTCTATGGCTACACCTTC.

The chain recombines TRBV4-1 with TRBJ1-5; no clear D. The CDR3 is made up of 15 amino acids. Germline CDR1 reads MGHRA; CDR2 reads YSYEKL. V was shortened by 3 bases and J by 3 bases, with 12 bases between the two germline ends. The CDR3 loop is CASSHSRENNQPQHF. The CDR3 DNA sequence: TGCGCCAGCAGCCATTCGAGGGAGAACAATCAGCCCCAGCATTTT.

This chain uses TRBV6-2 or TRBV6-3 with TRBJ2-2, with 11 bases that match TRBD1. The trim removed 5 bases at V and 5 bases at J, leaving 13 bases unmatched. The CDR3 length is 18 residues. Germline V lookup: CDR1 MNHEY, CDR2 SVGEGT. The CDR3 protein is CASSQFQGTGGSTGELFF. CDR3 DNA: TGTGCCAGCAGTCAATTTCAGGGGACAGGGGGATCTACCGGGGAGCTGTTTTTT.

The chain uses TRBV5-4 and TRBJ1-3, with D perhaps matching TRBD1 (6 bases). Per germline, CDR1 SGHNT and CDR2 YYREEE (reference sequence). The CDR3 extends over 13 amino acids. V was shortened by 7 bases and J by 0 bases, with 8 bases between the two germline ends. CDR3 DNA sequence: TGTGCCAGCCGGGGGGCCTCTGGAAACACCATATATTTT. Translation: CASRGASGNTIYF.

The V call is TRBV18, the J call TRBJ2-5, with TRBD1 matching 7 bases. The V and J ends lost 2 bases and 4 bases, in that order; junction bases with no gene match: 10. CDR1 is KGHSH and CDR2 is LQKENI in the germline V gene. The CDR3 has 16 residues. Here the CDR3 reads CASSPGDRVVGETQYF. For the CDR3, the DNA is TGTGCCAGCTCACCAGGTGACAGGGTAGTTGGAGAGACCCAGTACTTC.

This rearrangement joins TRBV4-2 to TRBJ1-5, with 7 nucleotides matching TRBD1. CDR3 length: 14 residues. CDR1 is LGHNA and CDR2 is YNFKEQ in the germline V gene. J was trimmed by 11 bases and V by 1 base; bases with no gene match: 8. CDR3 amino acids: CASSQVVQGLAQHF. CDR3 nucleotides: TGTGCCAGCAGCCAAGTAGTACAGGGGTTAGCCCAGCATTTT.

The chain links TRBV9 to TRBJ1-2; the D is unclear. The CDR3 runs 15 residues. The V gene lost 0 bases and the J gene lost 8 bases, with 17 bases spanning the gap. From germline, CDR1 is SGDLS and CDR2 YYNGEE. CDR3 DNA: TGTGCCAGCAGCGTAGGTGGAGGGAGGAATGGGGGCTACACCTTC. The encoded protein is CASSVGGGRNGGYTF.

V gene TRBV7-2 combines with J gene TRBJ1-5; a weak D match, TRBD1 (5 bases). V lost 4 bases to trimming and J lost 7 bases, with 11 bases between them. The CDR3 runs to 13 residues. The germline V gene encodes CDR1 SGHTA and CDR2 FQGNSA. The CDR3 DNA reads as TGTGCCAGCAGCTCTGAGCGGGGGCAGCCCCAGCATTTT. Translating gives CASSSERGQPQHF.

The chain uses TRBV4-2 and TRBJ2-7, with 7 bases identical to TRBD2. The CDR3 runs 17 residues. CDR1 and CDR2 (germline): LGHNA, YNFKEQ. Trimming at V came to 2 bases and at J to 3 bases, leaving 13 bases not matched to a gene. CDR3 nucleotide sequence: TGTGCCAGCAGCCAAAATGGGGCCGGGACTACAGTCTACGAGCAGTACTTC. Protein sequence: CASSQNGAGTTVYEQYF.

This chain connects TRBV15 to TRBJ1-4; 8 nucleotides line up with TRBD1. Germline values: CDR1 LNHNV, CDR2 YYDKDF (reference sequence). V trimming: 1 base; J trimming: 7 bases; junction bases outside the gene matches: 2. The length of the CDR3 is 14 residues. The CDR3 sequence is CATSRGTGFEKLFF. DNA for the CDR3: TGTGCCACCAGCAGAGGGACAGGGTTTGAAAAACTGTTTTTT.

In this sample, this clone turned up once. This chain uses TRBV29-1 with TRBJ2-7; D might be TRBD2 (6 bases). The germline V gene has CDR1 SQVTM and CDR2 ANQGSEA. Trimming removed 4 bases at V and 4 bases at J, with 14 bases between. The CDR3 is 13 amino acids. The DNA of the CDR3 is TGCAGCGTTGTCCTTCGGGGGTTTTACGAGCAGTACTTC. The encoded protein is CSVVLRGFYEQYF.

This rearrangement joins TRBV2 to TRBJ1-2; D possibly corresponds to TRBD1 (5 bases). This CDR3 has 15 amino acids. Looked up from germline, CDR1 is SNHLY and CDR2 is FYNNEI. Trimming pared 4 bases from V and 8 bases from J, leaving 20 bases between. In DNA, the CDR3 is TGTGCCAGCAGTGCTGAGGACCAGGGTGTGGGAGGCTACACCTTC. This encodes CASSAEDQGVGGYTF.

V usage is TRBV4-3 and J usage is TRBJ1-2; 8 bases align to TRBD1. CDR3 length equals 17 residues. Losses at the gene ends were 0 bases for V and 6 bases for J; bases not matched to a gene: 12. The germline CDR1 and CDR2 sequences are LGHNA and YSLEER. DNA for the CDR3: TGCGCCAGCAGCCAAGATCGGAACAGGGGGAAAGGCAATGGCTACACCTTC. It specifies CASSQDRNRGKGNGYTF.

V usage is TRBV15 and J usage is TRBJ1-5, with 10 bases matching TRBD1. The CDR3 consists of 19 residues. Looked up from germline, CDR1 is LNHNV and CDR2 is YYDKDF (reference sequence). V shed 1 base and J 5 bases; nucleotides not matched to a gene: 14. The DNA of the CDR3 is TGTGCCACCAGCAGAGTCAGGGTCCCGACAGGGGGCCCTTATCAGCCCCAGCATTTT. It encodes CATSRVRVPTGGPYQPQHF.

The chain is built from TRBV7-8 and TRBJ1-2; a weak D match, TRBD1 (6 bases). Trimming pared 1 base from V and 12 bases from J, leaving 15 bases between. CDR3 length equals 13 residues. Germline V gene data show CDR1 as SGHVS and CDR2 as FQNEAQ. The CDR3 sequence is CASSLGRTDSNTF. The CDR3 DNA sequence: TGTGCCAGCAGCTTAGGCCGGACAGATTCGAACACCTTC. The complete variable domain, with remaining parts taken from reference TRBV7-8 and TRBJ1-2, reads GAGVSQSPRYKVAKRGQDVALRCDPISGHVSLFWYQQALGQGPEFLTYFQNEAQLDKSGLPSDRFFAERPEGSVSTLKIQRTQQEDSAVYLCASSLGRTDSNTFGSGTRLTVV.

The chain joins TRBV2 to TRBJ2-5, with 13 positions matching TRBD2. The CDR3 contains 16 residues. J gave up 5 bases and V 7 bases, and 10 bases lay outside the gene matches. From germline, CDR1 is SNHLY and CDR2 FYNNEI. This CDR3 reads CASKLLAGGAGETQYF. The DNA of the CDR3 is TGTGCCAGCAAGTTACTAGCGGGGGGGGCAGGTGAGACCCAGTACTTC.

V gene TRBV7-3 combines with J gene TRBJ2-2; D might be TRBD1 (5 bases). V lost 6 bases and J 7 bases, leaving 12 bases between the germline ends. This CDR3 spans 13 amino acids. CDR1 and CDR2 (germline): SGHTA, FQGTGA. The CDR3 nucleotides are TGTGCCAGCAGTAGGGGTCTGGGCGGGGAGCTGTTTTTT. It translates to CASSRGLGGELFF.

This chain joins TRBV12-3 or TRBV12-4 and TRBJ1-2; TRBD1 is a possible D gene (5 bases). The CDR3 has 12 amino acids. The V and J ends lost 7 bases and 9 bases respectively, with 15 bases between them. Written as DNA, the CDR3 is TGTGCCAGCACCAACCCGGGACTCCGCTACACCTTC. It encodes CASTNPGLRYTF.

The gene calls are TRBV7-2 and TRBJ2-5; 9 nucleotides line up with TRBD2. Per germline, CDR1 SGHTA and CDR2 FQGNSA. CDR3 length: 15 residues. V dropped 5 bases and J dropped 3; count of bases not matched to a gene: 7. CDR3 sequence (DNA): TGTGCCAGCAGCCCCCCCGCTAGCGGGGAAGAGACCCAGTACTTC. Residues: CASSPPASGEETQYF.